The clone carrying this TCR beta chain occurred many times. These data belong to a study of Graves' ophthalmopathy and Graves' hyperthyroidism. New diagnoses, under 2 months' duration, and ages 18 to 65 characterized the hyperthyroidism patients. The authors amplified TCR beta CDR3 regions, and they did so from RNA transcripts for repertoire sequencing. First-round RT-PCR with HTBI primers preceded a second-round multiplex PCR. Using its own MiXCR run on the multiplex PCR reads, TCRdb lists one record per CDR3 protein. The table has 300,000 to 450,000 distinct CDR3 sequences, approximately 18% seen once. The receptor was derived from an adult woman with stable Graves' hyperthyroidism. The sample consisted of peripheral blood.

CDR3 DNA sequence: TGTGCCAGCAGTACCTCACAGAGTTTCTACGAGCAGTACTTC. It translates to CASSTSQSFYEQYF. This chain uses TRBV6-1 with TRBJ2-7; D not resolved. The CDR3 contains 14 residues. CDR1 is MNHNS and CDR2 is SASEGT in the germline V gene. V was clipped by 5 bases and J by 3 bases, with 14 bases between them.